Sequencing of this T cell receptor beta chain was carried out in a study of T-cell memory formation after mild COVID-19. Findings of the study overall: Of the contracting clones, CD4+ ones lay mainly in CM and EM, and CD8+ ones in EMRA.

The CDR3 length is 15 residues. The ends were cut back, 2 bases at V and 4 bases at J, with 11 bases in the middle. From germline, CDR1 is MGHRA and CDR2 YSYEKL. TCRdb redid the calling of the 5' RACE reads with MiXCR, one entry per CDR3 protein. The table has some 14,000 distinct CDR3 sequences, around 13% seen once. A remark on this clonotype: Its specificity is not known.

This sequence joins TRBV4-1 and TRBJ2-2, with D maybe TRBD1 (5 bases). The sequenced sample consisted of PBMCs or a T cell subset sorted from them (not recorded which). The TCR originated in an adult woman who had mild COVID-19 (a few samples of this study predate the infection). Cell type and time point are not known. CDR3 in amino acids: CASSQQGRGTGELFF. CDR3 nucleotide sequence: TGCGCCAGCAGCCAACAGGGCCGCGGCACCGGGGAGCTGTTTTTT.